These 31 T cell receptor beta chains were all obtained from the same sample, sequenced in a study of blood T cell repertoires in COVID-19. TCRdb's table, derived via immunoSEQ multiplex PCR, lists solely in-frame clones and lacks some. The sample has around 200,000 clones, roughly 85% seen once. The sample taken for sequencing was peripheral blood. Receptors originate from an elderly woman with acute or convalescent COVID-19.

For this clone: This same CDR3 is encoded by further DNA sequences in the sample. The rearrangement links TRBV7-2 to TRBJ2-1; the D gene is possibly TRBD1 (5 bases). Germline CDR1 is SGHTA and CDR2 is FQGNSA. CDR3 length: 14 residues. The V end was cut by 5 bases, the J end by 1 base, with 9 bases between. This CDR3 is CASSPQGSYNEQFF. CDR3 in DNA: TGTGCCAGCAGCCCGCAGGGTTCCTACAATGAGCAGTTCTTC.

The V call is TRBV7-3, the J call TRBJ2-3; the match to TRBD1 covers 7 bases. V gave up 4 bases and J gave up 5 bases; unmatched junction bases: 12. The germline gives CDR1 SGHTA, CDR2 FQGTGA. CDR3 size: 16 residues. The CDR3 nucleotides read TGTGCCAGCAGCTCATCGTCCTCGACAGGGCAAGATACGCAGTATTTT. Encoded protein: CASSSSSSTGQDTQYF.

The genes are TRBV30 and TRBJ1-4, with D possibly TRBD1 on 6 matching bases. CDR1 and CDR2 (germline): GTSNPN, SVGIG (reference sequence). Trimming left V 6 bases short and J 6 bases short, with 14 bases between. This CDR3 region has 13 residues. The CDR3 region is CACNGQSYEKLFF. CDR3 coding DNA: TGTGCCTGCAACGGACAGTCGTATGAAAAACTGTTTTTT.

V usage is TRBV7-2 and J usage is TRBJ1-5; 7 bases map to TRBD1. CDR3 length: 14 amino acids. The V and J ends lost 5 bases and 4 bases, in that order; junction bases with no gene match: 5. Looked up from germline, CDR1 is SGHTA and CDR2 is FQGNSA. This CDR3 is CASSATGMNQPQHF. CDR3 DNA: TGTGCCAGCAGCGCGACAGGGATGAATCAGCCCCAGCATTTT.

The CDR3 bases are TGTGCCAGCAGCTTCCGGACTGGGTCCTACAATGAGCAGTTCTTC. This codes for CASSFRTGSYNEQFF. The rearrangement uses TRBV7-2 and TRBJ2-1; D is perhaps TRBD2 (5 bases). Germline V CDR1 and CDR2: SGHTA, FQGNSA. The V and J ends lost 3 bases and 1 base respectively, with 10 bases between them. This CDR3 is 15 amino acids long. Full variable domain (rest looked up from reference TRBV7-2 and TRBJ2-1): GAGVSQSPSNKVTEKGKDVELRCDPISGHTALYWYRQSLGQGLEFLIYFQGNSAPDKSGLPSDRFSAERTGGSVSTLTIQRTQQEDSAVYLCASSFRTGSYNEQFFGPGTRLTVL.

The table lists this clone with a count of one. The rearrangement joins TRBV15 to TRBJ2-3; the D is unclear. V gave up 4 bases and J gave up 6 bases, with 8 bases separating them. The CDR3 loop spans 12 amino acids. Germline V CDR1 and CDR2: LNHNV, YYDKDF (reference sequence). Here the CDR3 reads CATSTNRDTQYF. The CDR3 nucleotides are TGTGCCACCAGCACTAATCGGGATACGCAGTATTTT.

This chain links TRBV3-1 (or the pseudogene TRBV3-2) with TRBJ2-5, with D maybe TRBD2 (6 bases). The CDR3 has 16 amino acids. Between the trimmed V and J ends, which lost 3 bases and 4 bases, there was a span of 18 bases. CDR1 LGHDT and CDR2 YNNKEL come from the germline V gene (reference sequence). CDR3 DNA sequence: TGTGCCAGCAGCCATACCGGGACTGGAATGGGAGAGACCCAGTACTTC. It specifies CASSHTGTGMGETQYF.

This clone was detected once. The chain recombines TRBV25-1 with TRBJ2-7, with 8 bases identical to TRBD2. CDR3 length equals 15 residues. V lost 7 bases, J lost 1 base, and 9 bases stayed unmatched. CDR1 MGHDK and CDR2 SYGVNS come from the germline V gene. The CDR3 region is CASTGQAGVSYEQYF. The CDR3, as DNA: TGTGCCAGCACAGGTCAAGCGGGAGTATCCTACGAGCAGTACTTC.

CDR3 residues: CASSQRELTEAFF. The DNA for the CDR3 is TGTGCCAGCAGCCAACGCGAATTGACTGAAGCTTTCTTT. The rearrangement joins TRBV3-1 (or the pseudogene TRBV3-2) to TRBJ1-1, with D unclear. V lost 2 bases and J 5 bases, leaving 9 bases between the germline ends. From germline, CDR1 is LGHDT and CDR2 YNNKEL (reference sequence). This CDR3 contains 13 residues.

This sequence joins TRBV7-2 and TRBJ1-1, with D possibly matching TRBD1 (5 bases). The germline gives CDR1 SGHTA, CDR2 FQGNSA. This CDR3 is 14 amino acids long. V was pared by 5 bases and J by 5 bases, with 15 bases between. The DNA for the CDR3 is TGTGCCAGCAGCGTGGGACGGAGCGGGACTGAAGCTTTCTTT. This codes for CASSVGRSGTEAFF. The variable domain in full, completed from reference TRBV7-2 and TRBJ1-1, reads GAGVSQSPSNKVTEKGKDVELRCDPISGHTALYWYRQSLGQGLEFLIYFQGNSAPDKSGLPSDRFSAERTGGSVSTLTIQRTQQEDSAVYLCASSVGRSGTEAFFGQGTRLTVV.

This clone was counted at least ten times. The chain carries TRBV9 and TRBJ2-1, with D possibly being TRBD2 (5 bases). V was trimmed by 5 bases and J by 0 bases, leaving 12 bases between them. CDR1 and CDR2 from the germline V gene are SGDLS and YYNGEE. The CDR3 sequence is 15 residues long. The CDR3 DNA reads TGTGCCAGCAGAAGAGGTGGGAGCTCCTACAATGAGCAGTTCTTC. It encodes CASRRGGSSYNEQFF.

The genes are TRBV6-1 and TRBJ2-2, with a tentative D call TRBD2 (6 bases). With 2 bases removed from V and 7 bases from J, the gap between germline ends came to 8 bases. Germline values: CDR1 MNHNS, CDR2 SASEGT. The CDR3 totals 13 residues. CDR3 sequence reads: CASSERGYGELFF. The CDR3 nucleotides are TGTGCCAGCAGTGAACGGGGGTACGGGGAGCTGTTTTTT.

The chain has TRBV27 and TRBJ2-1, with D unresolved. The ends were cut back, 0 bases at V and 10 bases at J, with 13 bases in the middle. CDR1 is MNHEY, CDR2 SMNVEV, per germline (reference sequence). The CDR3 is 14 residues long. This CDR3 reads CASSLSPTSHEQFF. The CDR3 nucleotides read TGTGCCAGCAGTTTATCGCCAACTTCTCACGAGCAGTTCTTC.

This clone was seen once. The rearrangement joins TRBV2 to TRBJ1-6; 7 bases agree with TRBD1. The length of the CDR3 is 16 residues. Germline V CDR1 and CDR2: SNHLY, FYNNEI. The J segment lost 10 bases and the V segment lost 5 bases, leaving 14 bases of the junction unmatched. The CDR3 DNA follows: TGTGCCAGCAGTCTTATTCCTCAGGGGGGAAGCTCACCCCTCCACTTT. As protein: CASSLIPQGGSSPLHF.

CDR3 in DNA: TGTGCCAGCAGTTTACACAACCTAGGACAGGGACTCTCTGGGGCCAACGTCCTGACTTTC. Amino acid sequence: CASSLHNLGQGLSGANVLTF. The chain is built from TRBV28 and TRBJ2-6; TRBD1 matches 8 bases. After removal of 2 bases from V and 0 bases from J, the junction contained 12 bases not matched to a gene. The CDR3 length is 20 residues. From germline, CDR1 is MDHEN and CDR2 SYDVKM.

The chain is built from TRBV29-1 and TRBJ2-1; weak D call: TRBD1 (5 bases). The CDR3 length is 14 residues. Germline CDR1 and CDR2: SQVTM and ANQGSEA. The V gene lost 4 bases and the J gene lost 4 bases, with 14 bases spanning the gap. This CDR3 reads CSVGHPQGYNEQFF. The CDR3 nucleotides are TGCAGCGTTGGGCACCCCCAGGGATACAATGAGCAGTTCTTC.

The chain uses TRBV19 and TRBJ2-5; 9 bases fit TRBD1. The germline V gene has CDR1 LNHDA and CDR2 SQIVND (reference sequence). With 6 bases clipped from V and 4 bases from J, the junction kept 9 bases outside the gene matches. The CDR3 covers 15 residues. CDR3 coding DNA: TGTGCCAGTAGACCCGGAAGGGGACAGGGAGAGACCCAGTACTTC. It codes for CASRPGRGQGETQYF.

The chain employs TRBV27 and TRBJ1-6; D is ambiguous. There are 16 residues in the CDR3. The germline V gene has CDR1 MNHEY and CDR2 SMNVEV (reference sequence). The ends were cut back, 6 bases at V and 3 bases at J, with 15 bases in the middle. This CDR3 reads CASSLQQSLYNSPLHF. The CDR3 nucleotides are TGTGCCAGCAGCCTCCAACAGTCTCTCTATAATTCACCCCTCCACTTT.

This clone was picked up a small number of times. The rearrangement links TRBV5-6 to TRBJ1-3; 9 bases are a match to TRBD1. The germline gives CDR1 SGHDT, CDR2 YYEEEE. The CDR3 covers 15 residues. With V trimmed by 0 bases and J by 2 bases, 0 bases remained unmatched. The CDR3 DNA reads TGTGCCAGCAGCTTGGGGACAGGGGCTGGAAACACCATATATTTT. Protein: CASSLGTGAGNTIYF.

The chain is built from TRBV15 and TRBJ2-7; possibly TRBD1 for D (6 bases). The CDR3 runs to 15 residues. V lost 2 bases and J 4 bases, leaving 15 bases between the germline ends. Germline V gene data show CDR1 as LNHNV and CDR2 as YYDKDF (reference sequence). The CDR3 is CATSRLVGTRYEQYF. The CDR3 region has the DNA TGTGCCACCAGCAGATTAGTAGGGACAAGATACGAGCAGTACTTC.

The chain has TRBV5-5 and TRBJ1-2; D remains unclear. CDR3 length: 13 residues. CDR1 is SGHKS and CDR2 is YYEKEE in the germline V gene (reference sequence). Trimming removed 3 bases at V and 8 bases at J, with 14 bases between. Written as DNA, the CDR3 is TGTGCCAGCAGCTGGGCGGGGAATGGGGGCTACACCTTC. Protein: CASSWAGNGGYTF.

DNA for the CDR3: TGCGCCAGCAGCGGAACCGGGACAGGGGACCGCTACACCTTC. It is translated as CASSGTGTGDRYTF. This chain connects TRBV5-1 to TRBJ1-2, with TRBD1 identical over 10 bases. In germline, CDR1 is SGHRS, CDR2 YFSETQ. The CDR3 has 14 amino acids. V was clipped by 4 bases and J by 9 bases; unmatched bases: 9.

This clone was counted between two and nine times. This rearrangement joins TRBV6-5 to TRBJ2-1; 14 bases match TRBD2. CDR1 is MNHEY and CDR2 is SVGAGI in the germline V gene. This CDR3 spans 16 amino acids. V trimming: 0 bases; J trimming: 13 bases; junction bases outside the gene matches: 8. CDR3 sequence (DNA): TGTGCCAGCAGTTACTCGCGGACTAGCGGGAGGACAACCCAGTTCTTC. Encoded protein: CASSYSRTSGRTTQFF.

The rearrangement joins TRBV12-5 to TRBJ2-1; a weak D match, TRBD2 (5 bases). V was clipped by 1 base and J by 4 bases, with 8 bases between them. The CDR3 consists of 14 residues. Looked up from germline, CDR1 is LGHNT and CDR2 is FRNRAP. The CDR3 coding sequence is TGTGCTAGTGGTTTGGGGACTTCGTACAATGAGCAGTTCTTC. Translating gives CASGLGTSYNEQFF.

The chain links TRBV4-2 to TRBJ1-1; 12 positions match TRBD1. V shed 7 bases, J shed 3 bases, and the junction held 6 bases outside the gene matches. CDR3 length equals 15 residues. Germline V gene lookup returns CDR1 LGHNA and CDR2 YNFKEQ. The CDR3 bases are TGTGCCAGCACGGGACAGGGGGCTTTGTACACTGAAGCTTTCTTT. This sequence encodes CASTGQGALYTEAFF.

The chain uses TRBV5-4 and TRBJ2-1; D is perhaps TRBD1 (6 bases). The CDR3 spans 14 residues. V was pared by 10 bases and J by 8 bases, with 22 bases between. CDR1 and CDR2 from the germline V gene are SGHNT and YYREEE (reference sequence). The CDR3 loop is CALRYRAGDDEQFF. CDR3 DNA: TGTGCCCTAAGGTACAGGGCAGGGGATGATGAGCAGTTCTTC.

The count of this clone is one. V usage is TRBV7-2 and J usage is TRBJ1-2; D is perhaps TRBD1 (6 bases). This CDR3 spans 13 amino acids. V was shortened by 5 bases and J by 1 base, with 8 bases between the two germline ends. Germline V lookup: CDR1 SGHTA, CDR2 FQGNSA. The CDR3 region is CASSPDSNYGYTF. The CDR3 region has the DNA TGTGCCAGCAGCCCGGACAGTAACTATGGCTACACCTTC.

The chain couples TRBV7-9 to TRBJ2-5; 9 nucleotides line up with TRBD2. Germline V gives CDR1 SEHNR, CDR2 FQNEAQ (reference sequence). V lost 1 base and J lost 0; bases outside the gene matches: 3. This CDR3 is built from 16 residues. CDR3 loop: CASSLGSGSNQETQYF. The CDR3 nucleotides are TGTGCCAGCAGCTTAGGTAGCGGGAGTAACCAAGAGACCCAGTACTTC.

CDR3 nucleotides: TGTGCCAGTAGCGCAGTTCCCTACGAGCAGTACTTC. Amino acid sequence: CASSAVPYEQYF. V and J are TRBV19 and TRBJ2-7; D is undetermined. CDR1 is LNHDA, CDR2 SQIVND, per germline (reference sequence). This CDR3 has 12 residues. Deletions cut 6 bases from V and 2 bases from J, with 8 bases between.

The V call is TRBV7-8, the J call TRBJ2-2; TRBD2 matches at 7 bases. CDR3 length: 16 amino acids. Unmatched junction bases numbered 8, after V lost 2 bases and J lost 5 bases. Germline lookup yields CDR1 SGHVS and CDR2 FQNEAQ. The CDR3 bases are TGTGCCAGCAGCTTATTGGCGGGAGTGGGGACCGGGGAGCTGTTTTTT. It translates to CASSLLAGVGTGELFF.

This clone has only one observation. The chain carries TRBV5-8 and TRBJ1-1; TRBD1 matches at 8 bases. The CDR3 extends over 16 amino acids. Losses at the gene ends were 4 bases for V and 0 bases for J; bases not matched to a gene: 8. The germline gives CDR1 SGHTS, CDR2 YDEGEE. The CDR3 loop is CASSPTGVTMNTEAFF. The CDR3 DNA sequence: TGTGCCAGCAGCCCGACAGGGGTTACTATGAACACTGAAGCTTTCTTT.